Each of the 21 T cell receptor beta chains below was sequenced from the same sample in a study of CD8 T cells in Susac syndrome. Reverse transcription of about 0.45 to 1 ug RNA was performed with random hexamers. TCRdb itself ran the immunoSEQ multiplex PCR reads through MiXCR, one entry per CDR3 protein. The table includes some 260,000 distinct CDR3 sequences, more than 75% detected once. The specimen sequenced was CD8+ T cells from PBMCs. Receptor source: a human donor with multiple sclerosis.

The chain links TRBV28 to TRBJ2-7, with D unresolved. This CDR3 contains 14 residues. V lost 6 bases and J lost 5, with 17 bases in between. Per germline, CDR1 MDHEN and CDR2 SYDVKM. CDR3 region: CASRPLALPHEQYF. CDR3 in DNA: TGTGCCAGCAGACCTTTGGCTCTCCCCCACGAGCAGTACTTC. The variable domain in full, completed from reference TRBV28 and TRBJ2-7, reads DVKVTQSSRYLVKRTGEKVFLECVQDMDHENMFWYRQDPGLGLRLIYFSYDVKMKEKGDIPEGYSVSREKKERFSLILESASTNQTSMYLCASRPLALPHEQYFGPGTRLTVT.

The chain combines TRBV2 with TRBJ1-1; the D is unclear. Trimming removed 8 bases from V and 7 bases from J, with 11 bases in between. CDR3 length: 11 amino acids. From germline, CDR1 is SNHLY and CDR2 FYNNEI. The CDR3: CASLGSREAFF. In DNA form, the CDR3 reads TGTGCCAGCTTGGGGTCCCGTGAAGCTTTCTTT.

The chain combines TRBV2 with TRBJ2-7, with D uncertain. The germline V and J ends were trimmed by 2 bases and 4 bases, with 9 bases remaining between them. The CDR3 runs to 13 residues. In germline, CDR1 is SNHLY, CDR2 FYNNEI. The CDR3 DNA follows: TGTGCCAGCAGTGAAAGGGTCCTTTACGAGCAGTACTTC. Translating it yields CASSERVLYEQYF.

The rearrangement joins TRBV9 to TRBJ1-1, with D unresolved. CDR3 length equals 15 residues. Germline CDR1 is SGDLS and CDR2 is YYNGEE. V shed 0 bases and J shed 8 bases, with 17 bases lying between them. CDR3 residues: CASSVDARGKGEAFF. The CDR3 coding sequence is TGTGCCAGCAGCGTAGATGCGCGCGGCAAAGGGGAAGCTTTCTTT.

This chain uses TRBV3-1 with TRBJ2-3; 9 bases line up with TRBD2. The ends lost 4 bases at V and 6 bases at J; junction bases unmatched: 20. There are 19 residues in the CDR3. Germline V lookup: CDR1 LGHDT, CDR2 YNNKEL (reference sequence). CDR3 sequence: CASSPRVSGSRDVADTQYF. CDR3 nucleotides: TGTGCCAGCAGCCCCCGGGTTAGCGGGAGCCGTGACGTGGCGGATACGCAGTATTTT.

This clonotype was counted only a few times. CDR3 protein: CASSTGQGGTGELFF. CDR3 coding DNA: TGTGCCAGCAGCACAGGACAGGGGGGCACCGGGGAGCTGTTTTTT. This chain links TRBV9 with TRBJ2-2; 10 positions match TRBD1. V lost 4 bases and J lost 4; bases outside the gene matches: 4. The CDR3 extends over 15 amino acids. Per germline, CDR1 SGDLS and CDR2 YYNGEE.

The rearrangement links TRBV20-1 to TRBJ2-7; 9 nucleotides line up with TRBD2. Per germline, CDR1 DFQATT and CDR2 SNEGSKA (reference sequence). V trimming: 8 bases; J trimming: 3 bases; junction bases outside the gene matches: 8. The CDR3 is made up of 13 amino acids. CDR3 region: CSTVAGENYEQYF. The CDR3, as DNA: TGCAGTACCGTAGCGGGAGAAAACTACGAGCAGTACTTC.

The chain links TRBV9 to TRBJ1-2, with D uncertain. CDR1 and CDR2 (germline): SGDLS, YYNGEE. Between the trimmed V and J ends, which lost 7 bases and 2 bases, there was a span of 6 bases. This CDR3 spans 11 amino acids. The CDR3 nucleotides read TGTGCCAGCCTCGACAACTATGGCTACACCTTC. Translated: CASLDNYGYTF.

The chain has TRBV13 and TRBJ2-3, with D uncertain. V was cut by 6 bases and J by 2 bases, with 15 bases left in between. Per the germline V gene, CDR1 is PRHDT and CDR2 is FYEKMQ (reference sequence). This CDR3 spans 15 amino acids. CDR3 loop: CASRFSVEDTDTQYF. The CDR3 region has the DNA TGTGCCAGCAGATTCAGCGTAGAAGACACAGATACGCAGTATTTT.

The V and J genes are TRBV28 and TRBJ2-7, with 11 bases fitting TRBD1. V lost 8 bases, J lost 1 base, and 1 base stayed unmatched. Per germline, CDR1 MDHEN and CDR2 SYDVKM. The CDR3 extends over 13 amino acids. The CDR3, as DNA: TGTGCCAGCGGGACAGGGGGATCCTACGAGCAGTACTTC. Translating it yields CASGTGGSYEQYF.

This rearrangement joins TRBV7-9 to TRBJ1-5; TRBD1 is a possible D gene (6 bases). This CDR3 comprises 14 residues. V dropped 4 bases and J dropped 3 bases, with 10 bases sitting between them. The germline CDR1 and CDR2 sequences are SEHNR and FQNEAQ (reference sequence). The CDR3 bases are TGTGCCAGCAGCTCGGGACATTTCAATCAGCCCCAGCATTTT. Amino acid sequence: CASSSGHFNQPQHF.

The V and J genes are TRBV7-9 and TRBJ2-6; tentatively, D is TRBD2 (6 bases). The CDR3 covers 14 residues. Germline-derived CDR1 and CDR2 are SEHNR and FQNEAQ (reference sequence). Trimming pared 8 bases from V and 3 bases from J, leaving 11 bases between. The CDR3 here is CASAGWDGANVLTF. The CDR3 nucleotides read TGTGCCAGCGCGGGGTGGGATGGGGCCAACGTCCTGACTTTC.

This clonotype was picked up one time. The chain combines TRBV7-8 with TRBJ2-1, with TRBD2 as a possible D gene (5 bases). V lost 5 bases and J lost 0, with 20 bases in between. The length of the CDR3 is 18 residues. Germline lookup yields CDR1 SGHVS and CDR2 FQNEAQ. CDR3 loop: CASSLRPPRDYSYNEQFF. The DNA for the CDR3 is TGTGCCAGCAGCCTTAGACCCCCCCGGGATTACTCCTACAATGAGCAGTTCTTC.

This clonotype occurred a few times. V gene TRBV6-1 combines with J gene TRBJ2-3; D is tentatively TRBD1 or TRBD2 (5 bases each). Trimming cost V 5 bases and J 0 bases, with 12 bases left between them. This CDR3 contains 15 residues. Germline-derived CDR1 and CDR2 are MNHNS and SASEGT. In nucleotides, the CDR3 is TGTGCCAGCAGTCCCGGGACGACGAGCACAGATACGCAGTATTTT. This translates into CASSPGTTSTDTQYF.

The V and J genes are TRBV9 and TRBJ2-1; 10 bases match TRBD1. The germline CDR1 and CDR2 sequences are SGDLS and YYNGEE. V lost 3 bases to trimming and J lost 4 bases; unmatched junction nucleotides: 4. The CDR3 extends over 15 amino acids. The CDR3 region has the DNA TGTGCCAGCAGCGGCGGGGACAGGGGTTACAATGAGCAGTTCTTC. It translates to CASSGGDRGYNEQFF. The full variable domain, with the rest looked up from reference TRBV9 and TRBJ2-1, is DSGVTQTPKHLITATGQRVTLRCSPRSGDLSVYWYQQSLDQGLQFLIQYYNGEERAKGNILERFSAQQFPDLHSELNLSSLELGDSALYFCASSGGDRGYNEQFFGPGTRLTVL.

The chain combines TRBV20-1 with TRBJ2-5, with TRBD2 matching over 11 bases. The germline V gene has CDR1 DFQATT and CDR2 SNEGSKA (reference sequence). V lost 3 bases, J lost 4 bases, and 10 bases stayed unmatched. This CDR3 contains 16 residues. CDR3 residues: CSAREGASGRRETQYF. The CDR3 nucleotides are TGCAGTGCTAGGGAGGGTGCTAGCGGGAGGCGAGAGACCCAGTACTTC.

This clonotype showed up just a few times. This rearrangement joins TRBV5-6 to TRBJ2-3, with 9 positions matching TRBD1. Germline assignment: CDR1 SGHDT and CDR2 YYEEEE. The V gene end was trimmed by 7 bases and the J gene end by 5 bases; junction bases not matched to a gene: 5. The CDR3 runs 13 residues. DNA for the CDR3: TGTGCCAGCGGGACAGGGCATGGAGATACGCAGTATTTT. It is translated as CASGTGHGDTQYF.

V gene TRBV27 combines with J gene TRBJ2-7, with a possible D match to TRBD2 (5 bases). The length of the CDR3 is 16 residues. Deletions cut 0 bases from V and 3 bases from J, with 15 bases between. Germline V gene lookup returns CDR1 MNHEY and CDR2 SMNVEV (reference sequence). The CDR3 sequence is CASSLSPSRAYYEQYF. CDR3 nucleotides: TGTGCCAGCAGTTTATCTCCTTCGCGGGCCTACTACGAGCAGTACTTC.

V gene TRBV9 combines with J gene TRBJ2-1; D might be TRBD2 (5 bases). The CDR3 contains 18 residues. Between the trimmed V and J ends, which lost 2 bases and 0 bases, there was a span of 18 bases. Germline CDR1 SGDLS, CDR2 YYNGEE. CDR3 residues: CASSVMGSGRSSYNEQFF. The DNA of the CDR3 is TGTGCCAGCAGCGTGATGGGAAGCGGCCGGAGCTCCTACAATGAGCAGTTCTTC.

V is TRBV7-9 and J is TRBJ2-7; D may be TRBD1 (6 bases). Germline V gene data show CDR1 as SEHNR and CDR2 as FQNEAQ (reference sequence). V lost 5 bases and J lost 0, with 14 bases in between. This CDR3 has 15 amino acids. The CDR3 reads CASSPQRTASYEQYF. The CDR3 nucleotides read TGTGCCAGCAGCCCTCAAAGGACAGCCTCCTACGAGCAGTACTTC.

This clonotype came up once. The chain has TRBV30 and TRBJ2-2; D gene ambiguous. The CDR3 consists of 11 residues. V was clipped by 7 bases and J by 1 base, with 4 bases between them. CDR1 and CDR2 from the germline V gene are GTSNPN and SVGIG (reference sequence). The CDR3 DNA sequence: TGTGCCTTTCTGAACACCGGGGAGCTGTTTTTT. Protein: CAFLNTGELFF.